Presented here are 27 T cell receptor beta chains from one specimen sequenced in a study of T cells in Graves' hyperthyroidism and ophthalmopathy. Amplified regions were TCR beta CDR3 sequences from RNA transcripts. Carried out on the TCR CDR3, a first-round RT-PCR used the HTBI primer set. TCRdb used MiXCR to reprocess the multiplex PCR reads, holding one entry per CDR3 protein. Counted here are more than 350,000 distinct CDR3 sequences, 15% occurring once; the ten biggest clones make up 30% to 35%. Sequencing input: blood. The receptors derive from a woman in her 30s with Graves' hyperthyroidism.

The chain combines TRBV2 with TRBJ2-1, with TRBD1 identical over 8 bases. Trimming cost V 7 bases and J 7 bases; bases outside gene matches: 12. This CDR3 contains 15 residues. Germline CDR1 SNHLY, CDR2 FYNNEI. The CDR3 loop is CASTTSGGAGNEQFF. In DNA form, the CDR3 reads TGTGCCAGCACCACATCAGGGGGCGCGGGGAATGAGCAGTTCTTC.

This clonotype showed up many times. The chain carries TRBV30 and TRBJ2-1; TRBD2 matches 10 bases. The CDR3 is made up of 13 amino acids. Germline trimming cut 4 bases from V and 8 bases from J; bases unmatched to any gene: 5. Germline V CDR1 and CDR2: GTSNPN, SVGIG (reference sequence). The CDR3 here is CAWTSGRSDEQFF. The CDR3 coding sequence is TGTGCCTGGACTAGCGGGAGAAGCGATGAGCAGTTCTTC.

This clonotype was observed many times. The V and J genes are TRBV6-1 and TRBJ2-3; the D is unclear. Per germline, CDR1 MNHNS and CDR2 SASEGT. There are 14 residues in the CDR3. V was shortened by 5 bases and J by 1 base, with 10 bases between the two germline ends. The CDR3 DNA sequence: TGTGCCAGCAGTTCGGCTGGGGGCACAGATACGCAGTATTTT. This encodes CASSSAGGTDTQYF.

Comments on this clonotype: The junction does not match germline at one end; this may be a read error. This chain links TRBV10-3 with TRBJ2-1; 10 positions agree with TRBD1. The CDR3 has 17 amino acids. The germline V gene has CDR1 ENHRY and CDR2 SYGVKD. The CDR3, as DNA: TGTGCCACCAGTCCGGGACAGGGGACAAGCCCGAAGAATGAGCAGTTCTTC. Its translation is CATSPGQGTSPKNEQFF.

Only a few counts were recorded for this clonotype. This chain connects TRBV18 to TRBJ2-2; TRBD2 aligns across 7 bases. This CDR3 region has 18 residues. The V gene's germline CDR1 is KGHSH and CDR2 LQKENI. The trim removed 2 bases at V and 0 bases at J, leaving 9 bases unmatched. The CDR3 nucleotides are TGTGCCAGCTCACCAGTTCCGGCTAGCGGTTCGAACACCGGGGAGCTGTTTTTT. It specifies CASSPVPASGSNTGELFF.

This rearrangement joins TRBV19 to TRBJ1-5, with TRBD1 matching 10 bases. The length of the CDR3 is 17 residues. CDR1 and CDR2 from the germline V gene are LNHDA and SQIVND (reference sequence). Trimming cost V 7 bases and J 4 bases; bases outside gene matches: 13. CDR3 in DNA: TGTGCCAGTAAGGGGCGGGACCGGGACAGGGGTAATCAGCCCCAGCATTTT. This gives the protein CASKGRDRDRGNQPQHF.

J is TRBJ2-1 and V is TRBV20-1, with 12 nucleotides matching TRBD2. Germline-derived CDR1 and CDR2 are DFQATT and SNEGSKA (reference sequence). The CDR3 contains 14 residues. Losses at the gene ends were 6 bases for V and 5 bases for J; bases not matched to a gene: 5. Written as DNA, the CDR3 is TGCAGTGCCCTCCTAGCGGGAGGGCACAATGAGCAGTTCTTC. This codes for CSALLAGGHNEQFF.

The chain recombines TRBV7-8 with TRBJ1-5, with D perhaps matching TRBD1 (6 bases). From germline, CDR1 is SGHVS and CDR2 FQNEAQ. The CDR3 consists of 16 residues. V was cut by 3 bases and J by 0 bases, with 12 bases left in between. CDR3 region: CASSLTGDYSNQPQHF. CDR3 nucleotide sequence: TGTGCCAGCAGCTTGACAGGAGATTATAGCAATCAGCCCCAGCATTTT.

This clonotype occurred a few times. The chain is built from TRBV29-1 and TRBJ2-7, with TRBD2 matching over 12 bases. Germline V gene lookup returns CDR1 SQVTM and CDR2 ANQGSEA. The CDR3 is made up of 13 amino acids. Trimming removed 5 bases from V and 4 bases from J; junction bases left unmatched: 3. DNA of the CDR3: TGCAGCGTTACGACTAGCGGGAGATACGAGCAGTACTTC. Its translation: CSVTTSGRYEQYF.

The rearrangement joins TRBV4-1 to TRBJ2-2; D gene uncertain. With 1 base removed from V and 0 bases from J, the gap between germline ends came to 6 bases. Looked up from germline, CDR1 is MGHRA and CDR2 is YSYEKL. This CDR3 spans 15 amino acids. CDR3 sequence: CASSQVETNTGELFF. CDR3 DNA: TGCGCCAGCAGCCAAGTGGAAACGAACACCGGGGAGCTGTTTTTT.

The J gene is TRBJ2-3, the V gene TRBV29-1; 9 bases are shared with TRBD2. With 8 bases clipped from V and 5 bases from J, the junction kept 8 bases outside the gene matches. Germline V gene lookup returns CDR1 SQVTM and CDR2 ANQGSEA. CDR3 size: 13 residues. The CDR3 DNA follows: TGCAGCCTGTGGGCGGGAGGGATAGATACGCAGTATTTT. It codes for CSLWAGGIDTQYF.

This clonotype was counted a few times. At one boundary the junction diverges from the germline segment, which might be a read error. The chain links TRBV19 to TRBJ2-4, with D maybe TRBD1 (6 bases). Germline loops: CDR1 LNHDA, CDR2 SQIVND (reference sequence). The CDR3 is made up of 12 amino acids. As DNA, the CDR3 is TGTGTCAGTAGTATAAGGGGGAACATTCAGTACTTC. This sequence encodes CVSSIRGNIQYF.

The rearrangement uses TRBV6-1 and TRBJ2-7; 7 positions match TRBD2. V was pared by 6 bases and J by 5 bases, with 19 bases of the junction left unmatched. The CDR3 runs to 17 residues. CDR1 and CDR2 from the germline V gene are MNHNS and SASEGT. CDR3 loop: CASSPPLPWDYYNEQYF. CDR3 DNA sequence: TGTGCCAGCAGCCCTCCCCTTCCGTGGGACTACTATAACGAGCAGTACTTC.

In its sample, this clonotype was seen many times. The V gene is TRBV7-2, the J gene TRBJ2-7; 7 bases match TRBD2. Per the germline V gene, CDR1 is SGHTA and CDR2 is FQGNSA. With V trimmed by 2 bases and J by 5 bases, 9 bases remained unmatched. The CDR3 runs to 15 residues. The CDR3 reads CASSLYGRESDEQYF. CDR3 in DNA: TGTGCCAGCAGCTTATATGGGCGGGAGTCGGACGAGCAGTACTTC.

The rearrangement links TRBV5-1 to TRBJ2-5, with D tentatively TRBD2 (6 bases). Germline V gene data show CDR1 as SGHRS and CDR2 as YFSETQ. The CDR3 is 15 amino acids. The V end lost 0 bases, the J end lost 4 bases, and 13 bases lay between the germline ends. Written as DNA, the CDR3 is TGCGCCAGCAGCTTGGGGGGCGGGGAGGCAGAGACCCAGTACTTC. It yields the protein CASSLGGGEAETQYF.

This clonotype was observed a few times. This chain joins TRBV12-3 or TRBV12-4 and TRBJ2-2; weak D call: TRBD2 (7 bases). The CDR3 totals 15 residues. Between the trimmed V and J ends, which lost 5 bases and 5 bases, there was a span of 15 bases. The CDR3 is CASSIGLGGTGELFF. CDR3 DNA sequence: TGTGCCAGCAGTATCGGACTAGGGGGTACCGGGGAGCTGTTTTTT.

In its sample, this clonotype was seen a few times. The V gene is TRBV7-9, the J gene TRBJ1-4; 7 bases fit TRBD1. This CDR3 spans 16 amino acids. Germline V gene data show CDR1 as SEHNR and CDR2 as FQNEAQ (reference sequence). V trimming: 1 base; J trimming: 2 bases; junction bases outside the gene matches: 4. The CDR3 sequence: CASSLGPGQTNEKLFF. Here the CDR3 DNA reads TGTGCCAGCAGCTTAGGGCCGGGACAGACTAATGAAAAACTGTTTTTT. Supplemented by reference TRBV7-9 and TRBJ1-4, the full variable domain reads DTGVSQNPRHKITKRGQNVTFRCDPISEHNRLYWYRQTLGQGPEFLTYFQNEAQLEKSRLLSDRFSAERPKGSFSTLEIQRTEQGDSAMYLCASSLGPGQTNEKLFFGSGTQLSVL.

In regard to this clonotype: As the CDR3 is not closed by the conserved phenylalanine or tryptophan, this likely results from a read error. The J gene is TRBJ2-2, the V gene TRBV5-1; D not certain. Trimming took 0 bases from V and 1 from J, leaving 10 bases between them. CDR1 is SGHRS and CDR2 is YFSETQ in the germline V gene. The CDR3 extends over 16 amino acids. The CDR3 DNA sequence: TGCGCCAGCAGCTTGGCCAGCTCGGTGAACACCGGGGAGCTGTTTCTT. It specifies CASSLASSVNTGELFL.

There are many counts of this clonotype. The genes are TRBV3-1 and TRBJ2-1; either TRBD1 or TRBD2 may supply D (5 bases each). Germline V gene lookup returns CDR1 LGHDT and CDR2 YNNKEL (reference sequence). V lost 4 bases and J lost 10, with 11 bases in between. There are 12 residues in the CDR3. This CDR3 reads CASSPTGPEQFF. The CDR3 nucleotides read TGTGCCAGCAGCCCCACGGGACCAGAGCAGTTCTTC.

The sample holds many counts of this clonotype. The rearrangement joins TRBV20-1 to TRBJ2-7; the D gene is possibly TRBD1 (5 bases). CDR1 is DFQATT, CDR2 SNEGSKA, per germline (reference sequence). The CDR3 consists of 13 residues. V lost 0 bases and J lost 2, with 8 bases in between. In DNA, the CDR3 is TGCAGTGCTAGAGAGGGCAGGGCCTACGAGCAGTACTTC. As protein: CSAREGRAYEQYF.

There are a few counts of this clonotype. This CDR3 reads CAINSQGVDSPLHF. CDR3 in DNA: TGTGCCATCAACTCTCAGGGTGTGGATTCACCCCTCCACTTT. This sequence joins TRBV10-3 and TRBJ1-6; possible D gene TRBD1, 5 bases. The CDR3 runs to 14 residues. Trimming pared 7 bases from V and 8 bases from J, leaving 15 bases between. The V gene's germline CDR1 is ENHRY and CDR2 SYGVKD.

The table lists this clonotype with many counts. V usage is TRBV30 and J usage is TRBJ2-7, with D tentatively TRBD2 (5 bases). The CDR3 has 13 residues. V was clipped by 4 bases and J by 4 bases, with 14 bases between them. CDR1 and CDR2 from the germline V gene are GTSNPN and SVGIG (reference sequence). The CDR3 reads CAWTRGWRYEQYF. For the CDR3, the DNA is TGTGCCTGGACCAGAGGGTGGCGGTACGAGCAGTACTTC.

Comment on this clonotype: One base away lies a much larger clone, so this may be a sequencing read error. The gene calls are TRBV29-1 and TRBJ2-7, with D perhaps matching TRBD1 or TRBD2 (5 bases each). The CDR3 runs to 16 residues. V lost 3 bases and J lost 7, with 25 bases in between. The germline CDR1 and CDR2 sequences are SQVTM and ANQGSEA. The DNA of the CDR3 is TGCAGCGTTGACGGTGGGGGATTGGGGGAGTGGAATGAGCAGTACTTC. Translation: CSVDGGGLGEWNEQYF.

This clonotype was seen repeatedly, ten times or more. This CDR3 is CASDSSSYNEQFF. CDR3 sequence (DNA): TGTGCCAGCGACTCTTCCTCCTACAATGAGCAGTTCTTC. The chain has TRBV7-9 and TRBJ2-1, with unresolved D. The V gene's germline CDR1 is SEHNR and CDR2 FQNEAQ (reference sequence). The CDR3 is made up of 13 amino acids. V was clipped by 8 bases and J by 0 bases, with 8 bases between them.

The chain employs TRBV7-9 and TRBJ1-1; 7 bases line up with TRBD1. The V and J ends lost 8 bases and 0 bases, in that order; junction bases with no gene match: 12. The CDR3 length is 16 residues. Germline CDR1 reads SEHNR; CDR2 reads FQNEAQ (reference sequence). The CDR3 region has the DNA TGTGCCAGCGCAGAGTCCGCAGGGGGTATGAACACTGAAGCTTTCTTT. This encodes CASAESAGGMNTEAFF.

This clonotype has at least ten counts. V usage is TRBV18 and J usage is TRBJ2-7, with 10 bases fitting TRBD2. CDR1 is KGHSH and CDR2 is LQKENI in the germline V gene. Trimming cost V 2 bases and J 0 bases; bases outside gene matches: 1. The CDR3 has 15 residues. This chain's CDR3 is CASSPTSGTSYEQYF. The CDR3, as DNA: TGTGCCAGCTCACCAACTAGCGGGACCTCCTACGAGCAGTACTTC.

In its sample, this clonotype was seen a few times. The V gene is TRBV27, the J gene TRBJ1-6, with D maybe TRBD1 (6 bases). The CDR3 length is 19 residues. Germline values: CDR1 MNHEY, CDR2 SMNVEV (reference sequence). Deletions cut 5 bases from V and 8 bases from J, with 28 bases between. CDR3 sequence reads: CASSTHDRILLEGDSPLHF. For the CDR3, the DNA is TGTGCCAGCAGTACACACGACAGGATACTTCTCGAGGGGGATTCACCCCTCCACTTT.